This entry lists 19 T cell receptor beta chains sequenced from one sample in a study of cytomegalovirus exposure and HLA in healthy donors. The study ran its PCR with 60 Vbeta and 13 Jbeta primers. The data were produced by immunoSEQ multiplex PCR, yet TCRdb's version contains in-frame clones alone and is incomplete. The sample shows over 150,000 clones, around 90% of them seen only once. The sequencing input was PBMCs. These receptors were collected from a woman between 25 and 40 years old in good health and CMV-seronegative.

The CDR3 nucleotides are TGTGCCAACTTTACAGGGCAGCCCCAGCATTTT. Residues: CANFTGQPQHF. V is TRBV27 and J is TRBJ1-5; D is possibly TRBD1 (6 bases). With 10 bases removed from V and 7 bases from J, the gap between germline ends came to 11 bases. Germline assignment: CDR1 MNHEY and CDR2 SMNVEV (reference sequence). The CDR3 totals 11 residues.

The rearrangement uses TRBV12-5 and TRBJ2-7, with TRBD1 as a possible D gene (7 bases). V was pared by 0 bases and J by 5 bases, with 14 bases between. The CDR3 runs 15 residues. In germline, CDR1 is LGHNT, CDR2 FRNRAP. The DNA of the CDR3 is TGTGCTAGTGGTTTGGTACTTGGCAGGGGGGACGAGCAGTACTTC. This sequence encodes CASGLVLGRGDEQYF. Together with reference TRBV12-5 and TRBJ2-7, the CDR3 gives the full variable domain: DARVTQTPRHKVTEMGQEVTMRCQPILGHNTVFWYRQTMMQGLELLAYFRNRAPLDDSGMPKDRFSAEMPDATLATLKIQPSEPRDSAVYFCASGLVLGRGDEQYFGPGTRLTVT.

J is TRBJ1-2 and V is TRBV7-9, with 7 nucleotides matching TRBD1. The CDR3 covers 14 residues. Trimming removed 1 base from V and 7 bases from J; junction bases left unmatched: 6. Germline V gene lookup returns CDR1 SEHNR and CDR2 FQNEAQ (reference sequence). The CDR3, as DNA: TGTGCCAGCAGCTTAGGGAATAACAGGGGTGGCTACACCTTC. Translation gives CASSLGNNRGGYTF.

This chain joins TRBV5-1 and TRBJ2-3; D remains unclear. The CDR3 covers 12 residues. CDR1 SGHRS and CDR2 YFSETQ come from the germline V gene. The ends were cut back, 3 bases at V and 4 bases at J, with 6 bases in the middle. The CDR3 DNA follows: TGCGCCAGCAGCTCCAATTCAGATACGCAGTATTTT. Protein sequence: CASSSNSDTQYF.

Of note for this clone: At the DNA level, this CDR3 is encoded by other sequences in the same sample as well. This chain connects TRBV29-1 to TRBJ1-2, with a possible D match to TRBD1 (6 bases). The CDR3 has 14 amino acids. Germline V gives CDR1 SQVTM, CDR2 ANQGSEA. V was clipped by 6 bases and J by 4 bases, with 18 bases between them. CDR3 region: CSVALPGQIYGYTF. The CDR3 DNA follows: TGCAGCGTAGCTCTCCCGGGACAAATCTATGGCTACACCTTC.

For the CDR3, the DNA is TGTGCCAGCAGCGTAGGCTGGGCTCCGGAAAAACTGTTTTTT. Its protein product is CASSVGWAPEKLFF. The V call is TRBV9, the J call TRBJ1-4; D not resolved. The length of the CDR3 is 14 residues. V gave up 0 bases and J gave up 8 bases, with 11 bases separating them. Germline-derived CDR1 and CDR2 are SGDLS and YYNGEE. Based on the CDR3 plus reference TRBV9 and TRBJ1-4, the full variable domain is DSGVTQTPKHLITATGQRVTLRCSPRSGDLSVYWYQQSLDQGLQFLIQYYNGEERAKGNILERFSAQQFPDLHSELNLSSLELGDSALYFCASSVGWAPEKLFFGSGTQLSVL.

The CDR3 DNA is TGTGCCAGCAGCCGGACAGTTTACGAGCAGTACTTC. Protein sequence: CASSRTVYEQYF. V usage is TRBV11-2 and J usage is TRBJ2-7, with D possibly matching TRBD1 (6 bases). The CDR3 runs to 12 residues. From germline, CDR1 is SGHAT and CDR2 FQNNGV. V lost 5 bases and J lost 4, with 9 bases in between.

The chain couples TRBV29-1 to TRBJ2-7; 7 nucleotides line up with TRBD2. Germline V gene sequence: CDR1 SQVTM, CDR2 ANQGSEA. Germline trimming cut 6 bases from V and 0 bases from J; bases unmatched to any gene: 14. This CDR3 is built from 16 residues. The CDR3 bases are TGCAGCGTCCTGAAATTGCGGGAGCCCAGCTCCTACGAGCAGTACTTC. Protein product: CSVLKLREPSSYEQYF.

This chain joins TRBV25-1 and TRBJ2-3; maybe TRBD2 (6 bases). The germline CDR1 and CDR2 sequences are MGHDK and SYGVNS. CDR3 length equals 15 residues. Trimming removed 8 bases at V and 4 bases at J, with 19 bases between. The CDR3 reads CASGRGNGFPDTQYF. CDR3 in DNA: TGTGCCAGCGGCCGGGGGAACGGCTTCCCAGATACGCAGTATTTT.

CDR3 in amino acids: CSVAYWPGRTSFTDTQYF. The DNA of the CDR3 is TGCAGCGTTGCCTACTGGCCCGGACGGACTTCTTTCACAGATACGCAGTATTTT. This rearrangement joins TRBV29-1 to TRBJ2-3; D is perhaps TRBD2 (5 bases). CDR3 length: 18 amino acids. Trimming removed 4 bases from V and 2 bases from J, with 25 bases in between. Germline CDR1 is SQVTM and CDR2 is ANQGSEA.

The chain recombines TRBV11-2 with TRBJ1-1; TRBD1 aligns across 7 bases. The germline V gene encodes CDR1 SGHAT and CDR2 FQNNGV. The CDR3 is 14 amino acids. After removal of 4 bases from V and 5 bases from J, the junction contained 7 bases not matched to a gene. The CDR3 protein is CASSSTGLRTEAFF. The CDR3 DNA is TGTGCCAGCAGCTCGACAGGGTTGAGGACTGAAGCTTTCTTT.

This rearrangement joins TRBV5-4 to TRBJ2-7, with 10 bases matching TRBD1. Trimming took 4 bases from V and 2 from J; bases not matched to a gene: 6. There are 15 residues in the CDR3. Per germline, CDR1 SGHNT and CDR2 YYREEE (reference sequence). The CDR3 DNA is TGTGCCAGCAGCGGAGGGACAGGGGTCCCCTACGAGCAGTACTTC. It codes for CASSGGTGVPYEQYF.

The chain links TRBV7-2 to TRBJ2-5; D possibly corresponds to TRBD2 (6 bases). V lost 4 bases and J 4 bases, leaving 16 bases between the germline ends. The CDR3 is 15 residues long. Germline V gene lookup returns CDR1 SGHTA and CDR2 FQGNSA. Written as DNA, the CDR3 is TGTGCCAGCAGCTCCCACGATGGAGGGGCAGAGACCCAGTACTTC. This translates into CASSSHDGGAETQYF.

This chain uses TRBV9 with TRBJ2-7, with 8 bases fitting TRBD1. The V and J ends lost 0 bases and 2 bases, in that order; junction bases with no gene match: 13. The CDR3 consists of 18 residues. Germline assignment: CDR1 SGDLS and CDR2 YYNGEE. Here the CDR3 DNA reads TGTGCCAGCAGCGTAGCCCCCTCCGTGGGACAGGTTACCTACGAGCAGTACTTC. Translating it yields CASSVAPSVGQVTYEQYF.

This clone was recorded only once. The chain carries TRBV7-9 and TRBJ2-5, with unresolved D. The J call may be in error: the DNA end matches TRBJ2-7 better. Germline V gives CDR1 SEHNR, CDR2 FQNEAQ (reference sequence). This CDR3 contains 15 residues. The CDR3 DNA is TGTGCCAGCAGCTCGGCCCCGGCAGGTTCCTACGAGCAGTACTTC. It translates to CASSSAPAGSYEQYF.

The V gene is TRBV11-3, the J gene TRBJ2-1; the D is unclear. The V and J ends lost 2 bases and 5 bases respectively, with 7 bases between them. The CDR3 has 13 residues. Germline CDR1 is SGHNT and CDR2 is YENEEA. CDR3 sequence reads: CASSLRLHNEQFF. The CDR3 nucleotides read TGTGCCAGCAGCTTAAGACTTCACAATGAGCAGTTCTTC.

This sequence joins TRBV10-3 and TRBJ2-7, with TRBD1 matching 9 bases. This CDR3 has 15 amino acids. Unmatched junction bases numbered 4, after V lost 2 bases and J lost 2 bases. Germline V CDR1 and CDR2: ENHRY, SYGVKD. The CDR3 sequence: CAISEMDRGPYEQYF. CDR3 bases: TGTGCCATCAGTGAGATGGACAGGGGTCCCTACGAGCAGTACTTC.

The table lists this clone with a few counts. CDR3 sequence reads: CASSYGGRGGYTF. CDR3 nucleotide sequence: TGTGCCAGCAGTTACGGAGGGAGAGGAGGCTACACCTTC. The chain is built from TRBV6-5 and TRBJ1-2; D is ambiguous. V was cut by 2 bases and J by 8 bases, with 12 bases left in between. The CDR3 loop spans 13 amino acids. Looked up from germline, CDR1 is MNHEY and CDR2 is SVGAGI.

The chain employs TRBV21-1 and TRBJ2-7; the table's D call TRBD1 went unverified against the DNA. TRBV21-1 is a pseudogene. The CDR3 spans 17 residues. The CDR3 DNA reads as TGTGCCAGCAGCAAACTAGGACAGTTCCTGAGCTCCTACGAGCAGTACTTC. The encoded protein is CASSKLGQFLSSYEQYF.